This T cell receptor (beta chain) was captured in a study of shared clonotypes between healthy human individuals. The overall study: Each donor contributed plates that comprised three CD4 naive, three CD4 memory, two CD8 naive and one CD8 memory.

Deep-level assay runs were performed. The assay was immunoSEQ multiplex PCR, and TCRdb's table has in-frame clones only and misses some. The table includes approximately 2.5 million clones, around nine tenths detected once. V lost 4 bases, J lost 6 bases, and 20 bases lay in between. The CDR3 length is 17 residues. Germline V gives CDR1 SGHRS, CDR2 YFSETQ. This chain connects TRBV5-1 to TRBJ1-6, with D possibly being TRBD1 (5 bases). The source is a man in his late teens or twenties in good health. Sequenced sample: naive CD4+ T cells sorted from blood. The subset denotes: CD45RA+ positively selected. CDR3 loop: CASSIRGTGGFNSPLHF. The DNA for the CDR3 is TGCGCCAGCAGCATTCGAGGGACTGGGGGTTTTAATTCACCCCTCCACTTT.